The T cell receptor (beta chain) described here comes from a study of shared clonotypes between healthy human individuals. Overall study results and limits: Against clonotypes common to all four donors, non-shared ones had lower generation probabilities. Sample collection involved blood only; tissue repertoires are likely different. On the whole, naive subsets had larger estimated richness than memory subsets had.

On this clone itself: Its antigen is undetermined.

Naivety among CD8 cells was defined by CD45RO negativity and positive CCR7 selection, thereby excluding terminally differentiated effector memory CD45RA+ cells. Germline assignment: CDR1 SGDLS and CDR2 YYNGEE. With 4 bases removed from V and 0 bases from J, the gap between germline ends came to 11 bases. The CDR3 contains 15 residues. The repertoire was sequenced with immunoSEQ multiplex PCR; TCRdb's copy has only in-frame clones and lacks some. The sample yields millions of clones, 93% seen once. The specimen was naive CD8+ T cells from PBMCs. The chain recombines TRBV9 with TRBJ1-3, with D tentatively TRBD1 (5 bases). The clonotype was recovered from a man aged 18 to 30 in good health. Some clones in this sample may be carry-over from other donors' samples. CDR3 nucleotides: TGTGCCAGCAGCCTCGGGACCGGCTCTGGAAACACCATATATTTT. It is translated as CASSLGTGSGNTIYF.